This TCR beta chain was sequenced in a study of blood T cell repertoires in COVID-19. As for the study in general: COVID-19 samples from acute and convalescent phases originated in the United States, Italy and Spain.

How the authors handled the data: For nucleated cells, counts were estimated from reference gene primer amplification. Profiled with immunoSEQ multiplex PCR; TCRdb holds only in-frame clones, not every one. For V, J and clone size, that table is used; D and trimming come from the DNA. This table holds more than 65,000 clones, about 83% found once. V shed 3 bases and J shed 4 bases, with 9 bases lying between them. Germline V CDR1 and CDR2: SGHAT, FQNNGV. The length of the CDR3 is 13 residues. The clonotype originates from a man younger than 45 with COVID-19, enrolled during active disease. The chain has TRBV11-2 and TRBJ2-5; TRBD1 is a possible D gene (6 bases). The source material was peripheral blood. For the CDR3, the DNA is TGTGCCAGCAGCTTTACCAGGGGAGAGACCCAGTACTTC. Protein sequence: CASSFTRGETQYF.